This TCR beta chain is from a study of pediatric ulcerative colitis. Germline loops: CDR1 MNHEY, CDR2 SMNVEV (reference sequence). Trimming took 5 bases from V and 8 from J, leaving 13 bases between them. This CDR3 comprises 13 residues. Each sample received Survey-level depth of up to 500,000 reads. Generated by immunoSEQ multiplex PCR, the TCRdb table keeps only in-frame clones and is missing some. Among under 70,000 clones listed, 87% were seen once. The J gene is TRBJ2-1, the V gene TRBV27; D remains unclear. Material for sequencing was blood. This sequence was found in a boy aged 5 to 17 who was a control in a study of pediatric ulcerative colitis. CDR3 nucleotides: TGTGCCAGCAGTATCAACCCGTGGGATGAGCAGTTCTTC. This sequence encodes CASSINPWDEQFF.